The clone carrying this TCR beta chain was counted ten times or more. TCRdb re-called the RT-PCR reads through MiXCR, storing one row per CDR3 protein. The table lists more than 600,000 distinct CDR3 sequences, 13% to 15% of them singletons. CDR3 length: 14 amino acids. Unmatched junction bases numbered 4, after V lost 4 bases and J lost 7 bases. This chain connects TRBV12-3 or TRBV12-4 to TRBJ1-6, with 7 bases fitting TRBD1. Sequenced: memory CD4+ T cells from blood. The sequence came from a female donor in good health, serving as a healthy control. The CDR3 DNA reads TGTGCCAGCAGTTACGGGACAGAAAATTCACCCCTCCACTTT. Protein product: CASSYGTENSPLHF.